Below are 20 T cell receptor beta chains sequenced from a single sample in a study of blood T cell repertoires in COVID-19. Clones were read by immunoSEQ multiplex PCR, and TCRdb kept only the in-frame ones, dropping some. The table includes 300,000 or so clones, over 75% detected once. Sequenced input: peripheral blood. These receptors all stem from a man in his fifties with active or convalescent COVID-19.

The rearrangement uses TRBV7-9 and TRBJ2-3; D possibly corresponds to TRBD2 (5 bases). V lost 5 bases, J lost 6 bases, and 12 bases lay in between. The CDR3 length is 13 residues. Germline assignment: CDR1 SEHNR and CDR2 FQNEAQ (reference sequence). The CDR3 reads CASSLNTGDTQYF. CDR3 nucleotide sequence: TGTGCCAGCAGCCTAAATACGGGGGATACGCAGTATTTT. Full variable domain (missing parts from reference TRBV7-9 and TRBJ2-3): DTGVSQNPRHKITKRGQNVTFRCDPISEHNRLYWYRQTLGQGPEFLTYFQNEAQLEKSRLLSDRFSAERPKGSFSTLEIQRTEQGDSAMYLCASSLNTGDTQYFGPGTRLTVL.

A single count supports this clone. The chain joins TRBV2 to TRBJ1-4, with 8 bases lining up with TRBD1. The CDR3 is 12 amino acids. The junction had 1 base not matched to a gene; V was cut back by 8 bases and J by 5 bases. CDR1 and CDR2 (germline): SNHLY, FYNNEI. Here the CDR3 reads CASGDRNEKLFF. The CDR3 bases are TGTGCCAGCGGGGACAGGAATGAAAAACTGTTTTTT.

This clone was recorded only once. This chain connects TRBV28 to TRBJ2-5; 11 positions match TRBD2. Per germline, CDR1 MDHEN and CDR2 SYDVKM. The CDR3 length is 17 residues. With V trimmed by 4 bases and J by 4 bases, 11 bases remained unmatched. CDR3 sequence (DNA): TGTGCCAGCAGTTCCGTGGGTAGCGGGGGGGCCGGAGAGACCCAGTACTTC. Its protein product is CASSSVGSGGAGETQYF.

Here the CDR3 DNA reads TGTGCCAGTACACCTCTCCAGGTGGATGGCTACACCTTC. Residues: CASTPLQVDGYTF. This chain joins TRBV28 and TRBJ1-2; D remains ambiguous. The CDR3 covers 13 residues. The V end was cut by 9 bases, the J end by 6 bases, with 17 bases between. The germline V gene has CDR1 MDHEN and CDR2 SYDVKM.

The chain is built from TRBV6-4 and TRBJ2-1; D may be TRBD1 (6 bases). V gave up 3 bases and J gave up 2 bases, with 8 bases separating them. This CDR3 is built from 14 residues. From germline, CDR1 is MRHNA and CDR2 SNTAGT. The CDR3 reads CASSEGAPYNEQFF. The CDR3 coding sequence is TGTGCCAGCAGTGAGGGGGCACCCTACAATGAGCAGTTCTTC.

The chain joins TRBV7-3 to TRBJ2-2; weak D call: TRBD2 (5 bases). This CDR3 comprises 14 residues. Germline V gene sequence: CDR1 SGHTA, CDR2 FQGTGA. Deletions cut 5 bases from V and 5 bases from J, with 12 bases between. The CDR3: CASSPSRGTGELFF. CDR3 nucleotide sequence: TGTGCCAGCAGCCCATCCAGAGGGACCGGGGAGCTGTTTTTT.

This clone was observed a handful of times. The rearrangement uses TRBV7-9 and TRBJ1-4, with D uncertain. The V end was cut by 1 base, the J end by 5 bases, with 5 bases between. Germline loops: CDR1 SEHNR, CDR2 FQNEAQ (reference sequence). The CDR3 totals 13 residues. CDR3 sequence: CASSLDWNEKLFF. The DNA of the CDR3 is TGTGCCAGCAGCTTAGACTGGAATGAAAAACTGTTTTTT.

For this clone: An end of the junction differs from the germline gene, which may be a read error. The genes are TRBV5-1 and TRBJ1-4, with a weak D call TRBD1 (5 bases). CDR1 is SGHRS and CDR2 is YFSETQ in the germline V gene. This CDR3 is 14 amino acids long. Here the CDR3 reads CASSPWRGGERLFF. The CDR3 DNA is TGCGCCAGCAGCCCCTGGAGGGGAGGGGAAAGACTGTTTTTT.

V and J are TRBV5-1 and TRBJ1-4, with TRBD1 as a possible D gene (5 bases). The V end was cut by 0 bases, the J end by 7 bases, with 16 bases between. Germline-derived CDR1 and CDR2 are SGHRS and YFSETQ. CDR3 size: 16 residues. The CDR3 nucleotides are TGCGCCAGCAGCTTGGCCAGGGCAGTCGGGCGTGAAAAACTGTTTTTT. Amino acid sequence: CASSLARAVGREKLFF.

The V and J genes are TRBV4-2 and TRBJ2-3, with 7 positions matching TRBD2. J gave up 2 bases and V 0 bases, and 8 bases lay outside the gene matches. Germline V gene data show CDR1 as LGHNA and CDR2 as YNFKEQ. The CDR3 runs 17 residues. CDR3 sequence: CASSQDGLADPTDTQYF. The CDR3 DNA sequence: TGTGCCAGCAGCCAAGATGGCCTAGCGGACCCCACAGATACGCAGTATTTT.

This clone was detected only once. The V call is TRBV5-6, the J call TRBJ1-1; 7 positions agree with TRBD1. Losses at the gene ends were 2 bases for V and 6 bases for J; bases not matched to a gene: 7. This CDR3 is built from 14 residues. From germline, CDR1 is SGHDT and CDR2 YYEEEE. This CDR3 reads CASSLVPTGAEAFF. Here the CDR3 DNA reads TGTGCCAGCAGCTTAGTCCCTACAGGGGCTGAAGCTTTCTTT.

This sequence joins TRBV6-4 and TRBJ1-5, with 7 bases fitting TRBD1. With 5 bases clipped from V and 3 bases from J, the junction kept 1 base outside the gene matches. Germline assignment: CDR1 MRHNA and CDR2 SNTAGT. This CDR3 contains 13 residues. For the CDR3, the DNA is TGTGCCAGCAGTACAGGGGACAATCAGCCCCAGCATTTT. It translates to CASSTGDNQPQHF.

The V gene is TRBV25-1, the J gene TRBJ1-6; D gene unclear. This CDR3 has 12 residues. Per the germline V gene, CDR1 is MGHDK and CDR2 is SYGVNS. V lost 8 bases, J lost 8 bases, and 10 bases lay in between. The CDR3 DNA sequence: TGTGCCAGCCGTCTGGAGGATTCACCCCTCCACTTT. This gives the protein CASRLEDSPLHF.

About this clone itself: Other DNA sequences in the same sample also yield this CDR3. The chain combines TRBV30 with TRBJ1-1; 8 bases agree with TRBD1. This CDR3 comprises 13 residues. Trimming took 3 bases from V and 1 from J; bases not matched to a gene: 1. Germline CDR1 reads GTSNPN; CDR2 reads SVGIG (reference sequence). The chain's CDR3 is CAWRGQGNTEAFF. The CDR3 nucleotides read TGTGCCTGGAGAGGACAGGGGAACACTGAAGCTTTCTTT.

The V and J genes are TRBV12-5 and TRBJ2-3, with 12 bases identical to TRBD2. V was pared by 6 bases and J by 5 bases, with 15 bases of the junction left unmatched. This CDR3 is 18 amino acids long. Germline CDR1 LGHNT, CDR2 FRNRAP. The CDR3 region is CASGSGRSSGGGEDTQYF. CDR3 coding DNA: TGTGCTAGTGGATCGGGAAGGTCTAGCGGGGGGGGAGAAGATACGCAGTATTTT.

The chain is built from TRBV6-6 and TRBJ1-2, with no clear D. The germline V gene has CDR1 MNHNY and CDR2 SVGAGI (reference sequence). With 2 bases removed from V and 2 bases from J, the gap between germline ends came to 6 bases. This CDR3 contains 13 residues. The CDR3 region has the DNA TGTGCCAGCAGTTACGAAGAGAACTATGGCTACACCTTC. Residues: CASSYEENYGYTF.

This chain uses TRBV10-3 with TRBJ2-1; 9 nucleotides line up with TRBD2. After removal of 6 bases from V and 7 bases from J, the junction contained 16 bases not matched to a gene. The CDR3 has 17 residues. In germline, CDR1 is ENHRY, CDR2 SYGVKD. CDR3: CAIRSTSGGGSGNEQFF. The CDR3 coding sequence is TGTGCCATCAGATCGACTAGCGGAGGGGGGTCAGGAAATGAGCAGTTCTTC.

On this clone itself: At the DNA level, this CDR3 is encoded by other sequences in the same sample as well. The V call is TRBV28, the J call TRBJ1-1, with D perhaps TRBD1 (5 bases). The length of the CDR3 is 14 residues. The ends were cut back, 3 bases at V and 1 base at J, with 9 bases in the middle. Germline CDR1 MDHEN, CDR2 SYDVKM. Here the CDR3 reads CASSLGGENTEAFF. The CDR3 nucleotides read TGTGCCAGCAGTTTGGGGGGGGAGAACACTGAAGCTTTCTTT.

The genes are TRBV7-3 and TRBJ2-1; 10 nucleotides align to TRBD1. The CDR3 runs 16 residues. The germline gives CDR1 SGHTA, CDR2 FQGTGA. The V and J ends lost 5 bases and 2 bases, in that order; junction bases with no gene match: 6. The CDR3 nucleotides are TGTGCCAGCAGCGCAACCGGGACAGGGGCCTACAATGAGCAGTTCTTC. This sequence encodes CASSATGTGAYNEQFF.

This clone showed up just a few times. V gene TRBV10-3 combines with J gene TRBJ1-2, with 11 bases lining up with TRBD1. The CDR3 runs 14 residues. V dropped 6 bases and J dropped 6; count of bases not matched to a gene: 6. Germline loops: CDR1 ENHRY, CDR2 SYGVKD. In DNA, the CDR3 is TGTGCCATCAGCCCGGGACAGGGGGTAGATGGCTACACCTTC. Translation: CAISPGQGVDGYTF.